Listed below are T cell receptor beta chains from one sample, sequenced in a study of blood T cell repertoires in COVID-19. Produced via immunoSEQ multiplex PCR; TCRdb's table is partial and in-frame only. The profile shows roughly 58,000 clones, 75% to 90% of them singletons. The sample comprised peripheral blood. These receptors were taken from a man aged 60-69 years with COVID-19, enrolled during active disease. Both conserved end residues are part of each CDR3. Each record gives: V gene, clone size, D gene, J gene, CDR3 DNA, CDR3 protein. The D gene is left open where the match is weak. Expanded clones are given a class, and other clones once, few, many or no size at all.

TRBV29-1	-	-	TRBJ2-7	TGCAGCGTTTTTGCGGGTTTCGTCGAGCAGTACTTC	CSVFAGFVEQYF
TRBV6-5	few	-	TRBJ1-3	TGTGCCAGCCTCCTTGGAAACACCATATATTTT	CASLLGNTIYF
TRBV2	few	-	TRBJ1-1	TGTGCCAGCAGTGAACTTGGTCTAAGGGAGGCTGAAGCTTTCTTT	CASSELGLREAEAFF
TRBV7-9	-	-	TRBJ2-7	TGTGCCAGCAGCTCTGGACTGGAAGGGTACGAGCAGTACTTC	CASSSGLEGYEQYF
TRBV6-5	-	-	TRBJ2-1	TGTGCCAGCAAGTCGGGGTCCACCTACAATGAGCAGTTCTTC	CASKSGSTYNEQFF
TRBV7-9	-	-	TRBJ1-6	TGTGCCAGCAGCTTCAGGGCAGGGGATTCACCCCTCCACTTT	CASSFRAGDSPLHF
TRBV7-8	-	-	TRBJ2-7	TGTGCCAGCAGCTCCAACAGAAACTACGAGCAGTACTTC	CASSSNRNYEQYF
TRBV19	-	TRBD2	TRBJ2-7	TGTGCCAGTAGCCCGGGACTAGCGTCCTACGAGCAGTACTTC	CASSPGLASYEQYF
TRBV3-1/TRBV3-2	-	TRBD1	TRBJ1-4	TGTGCCAGCAGCCTGGGGACAGGTAGTGAAAAACTGTTTTTT	CASSLGTGSEKLFF
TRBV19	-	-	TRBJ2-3	TGTGCCAGTAGCGCCCTTCCGGCGGGGCCCGCAATGACGCAGTATTTT	CASSALPAGPAMTQYF
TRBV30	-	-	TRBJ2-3	TGTGCCTGGAGTGTATTTTCCTCCACAGATACGCAGTATTTT	CAWSVFSSTDTQYF
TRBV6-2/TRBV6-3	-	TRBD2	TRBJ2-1	TGTGCCAGCAGTTCCCTAGCGGGAACAGGCGTTGAGCAGTTCTTC	CASSSLAGTGVEQFF
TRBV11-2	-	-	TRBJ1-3	TGTGCCAGCAGCAGCACAGGGTCCTCTGGAAACACCATATATTTT	CASSSTGSSGNTIYF
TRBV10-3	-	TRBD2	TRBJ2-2	TGTGCCATCAGTGATGTTCTAGCGGGGGCCACCGGGGAGCTGTTTTTT	CAISDVLAGATGELFF
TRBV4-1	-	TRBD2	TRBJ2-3	TGCGCCAGCAGCCAAGATTCCCCCCCAGCGGGAGGCACAGATACGCAGTATTTT	CASSQDSPPAGGTDTQYF
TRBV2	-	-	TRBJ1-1	TGTGCCAGCACCTTGAGGGCTAACACTGAAGCTTTCTTT	CASTLRANTEAFF
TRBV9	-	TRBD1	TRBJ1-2	TGTGCCAGCACCTCGGACAGGGGGATGGGCTACACCTTC	CASTSDRGMGYTF
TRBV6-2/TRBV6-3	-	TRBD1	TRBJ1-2	TGTGCCAGCAGCATCGGGACAGGGGGCGGCTACACCTTC	CASSIGTGGGYTF
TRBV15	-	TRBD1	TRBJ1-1	TGTGCCACCAGCAGAACTTCAGGGGGAGCTTTCTTT	CATSRTSGGAFF
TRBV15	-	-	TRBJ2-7	TGTGCCACCAGCAGCCAAAACTACGAGCAGTACTTC	CATSSQNYEQYF
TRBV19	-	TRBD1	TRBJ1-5	TGTGCCAGTAGTATAACAGGGGCGATGATACAGCCCCAGCATTTT	CASSITGAMIQPQHF
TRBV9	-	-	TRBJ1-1	TGTGCCAGCAGCCCATCGTGGGGGGAAAGGGATTCCACTGAAGCTTTCTTT	CASSPSWGERDSTEAFF
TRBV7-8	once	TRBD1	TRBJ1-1	TGTGCCAGCAGCTTAGAGGGACAGGGCTTCACTGAAGCTTTCTTT	CASSLEGQGFTEAFF
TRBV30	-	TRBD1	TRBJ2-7	TGTGCCTGGAGCGTAGGGACAGGGCCCTACGAGCAGTACTTC	CAWSVGTGPYEQYF
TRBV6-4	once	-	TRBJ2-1	TGTGCCAGCCGAAAAGAGGGAAACAGGGCCGGATTCAATGAGCAGTTCTTC	CASRKEGNRAGFNEQFF
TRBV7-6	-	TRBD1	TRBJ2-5	TGTGCCAGCAGCACACAGGGGTTCCGGGAGACCCAGTACTTC	CASSTQGFRETQYF
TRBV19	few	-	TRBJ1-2	TGTGCCAGTAGTATGGGGGCGGATGGCTACACCTTC	CASSMGADGYTF
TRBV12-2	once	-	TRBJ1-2	TGTGCAAGTCGCTCAAACCTGACAGGAGGCTATGGCTACACCTTC	CASRSNLTGGYGYTF
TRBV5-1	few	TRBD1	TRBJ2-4	TGCGCCAGCAGCTCCGGGCCCCGGGACAGGGTTATAGCCAAAAACATTCAGTACTTC	CASSSGPRDRVIAKNIQYF
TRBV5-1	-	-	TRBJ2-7	TGCGCCAGCAGCACCGACTGGCCCGGCTACGAGCAGTACTTC	CASSTDWPGYEQYF
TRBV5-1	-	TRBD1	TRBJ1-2	TGCGCCAGCAGCCCGGGACAGGGAAACAACTATGGCTACACCTTC	CASSPGQGNNYGYTF
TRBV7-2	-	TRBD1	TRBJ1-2	TGTGCCAGCAGCTTAGAAAGGACAGGGCGCTATGGCTACACCTTC	CASSLERTGRYGYTF
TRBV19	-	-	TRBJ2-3	TGTGCCAGTACAGGGCCGCCCACAGATACGCAGTATTTT	CASTGPPTDTQYF
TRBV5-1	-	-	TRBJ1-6	TGCGCCAGCAGCATTGGATCGGGTTCCGAACCCCTCCACTTT	CASSIGSGSEPLHF
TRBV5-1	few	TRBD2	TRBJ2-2	TGCGCCAGCGTCCCGGGAGGAACCACCGGGGAGCTGTTTTTT	CASVPGGTTGELFF
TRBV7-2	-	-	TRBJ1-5	TGTGCCAGCAGCCCGGAGGGGCTTGATCAGCCCCAGCATTTT	CASSPEGLDQPQHF
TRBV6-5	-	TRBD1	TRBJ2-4	TGTGCCAGCAGAGACAGGGGCGTAGCCAAAAACATTCAGTACTTC	CASRDRGVAKNIQYF
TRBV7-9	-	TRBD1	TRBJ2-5	TGTGCCAGCAGCTTAGTACAGGGGGCGATGGAGACCCAGTACTTC	CASSLVQGAMETQYF
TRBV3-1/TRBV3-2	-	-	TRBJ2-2	TGTGCCAGCAGCGGCCAGAGGATTACCGGGGAGCTGTTTTTT	CASSGQRITGELFF
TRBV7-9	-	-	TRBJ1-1	TGTGCCAGCAGCTTAGGACTCCCCGGAGCTTTCTTT	CASSLGLPGAFF
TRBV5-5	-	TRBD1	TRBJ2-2	TGTGCCAGCGGAGAGTCAGGGGGCACAACCGGGGAGCTGTTTTTT	CASGESGGTTGELFF
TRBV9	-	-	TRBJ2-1	TGTGCCAGCAGCGTAGGGGGCCAAGTGGGCAATGAGCAGTTCTTC	CASSVGGQVGNEQFF
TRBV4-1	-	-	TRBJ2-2	TGCGCCAGCAGCCAAGTTAGCACCGGGGAGCTGTTTTTT	CASSQVSTGELFF
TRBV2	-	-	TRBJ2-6	TGTGCCAGCAGTGAATTTAGTCAGGCCATCGTCCTGACTTTC	CASSEFSQAIVLTF
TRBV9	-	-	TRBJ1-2	TGTGCCAGCAGCGTAGGGCCAGCGCCGGTGATTGGCTACACCTTC	CASSVGPAPVIGYTF
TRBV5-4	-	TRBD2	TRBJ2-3	TGTGCCAGCAGCACCGGGACTACCACCTTCTTGGGCACAGATACGCAGTATTTT	CASSTGTTTFLGTDTQYF
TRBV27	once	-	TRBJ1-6	TGTGCCAGCAGTCCCTACGGACAGTTTCAGGGATCACCCCTCCACTTT	CASSPYGQFQGSPLHF
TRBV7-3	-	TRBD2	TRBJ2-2	TGTGCCAGCAGCCTAACTAGCGGGGGACCTAGCACCGGGGAGCTGTTTTTT	CASSLTSGGPSTGELFF
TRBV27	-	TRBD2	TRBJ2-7	TGTGCCAGCAGGGGTCCGGCGGGAGCCTACGAGCAGTACTTC	CASRGPAGAYEQYF
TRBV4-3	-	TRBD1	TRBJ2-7	TGCGCCAGCAGCCAAGTGACAGGGACCTACGAGCAGTACTTC	CASSQVTGTYEQYF
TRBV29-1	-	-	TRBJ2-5	TGCAGCGTGAACCAGGGGAACCAAGAGACCCAGTACTTC	CSVNQGNQETQYF
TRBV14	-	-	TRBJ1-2	TGTGCCAGCAGCCCCGCGGGGGCAGGGCTGAGAGGCTACACCTTC	CASSPAGAGLRGYTF
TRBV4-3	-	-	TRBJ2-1	TGCGCCAGCAGCCCATCCCTCCCGGGAAGCTCCTACAATGAGCAGTTCTTC	CASSPSLPGSSYNEQFF
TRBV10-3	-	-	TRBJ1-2	TGTGCCATCAGTGAGTCGGCACAGAACTATGGCTACACCTTC	CAISESAQNYGYTF
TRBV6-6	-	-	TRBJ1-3	TGTGCCAGCAAGGAGGGTGGAAACACCATATATTTT	CASKEGGNTIYF
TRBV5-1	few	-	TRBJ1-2	TGCGCCAGCAGGGAGACAGGAGGCTATGGCTACACCTTC	CASRETGGYGYTF
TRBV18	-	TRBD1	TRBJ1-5	TGTGCCAGCTCACCAGACAGGGGGCTCAATCAGCCCCAGCATTTT	CASSPDRGLNQPQHF
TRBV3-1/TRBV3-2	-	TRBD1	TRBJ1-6	TGTGCCAGCAGCCACGGACAGGGTAATTCACCCCTCCACTTT	CASSHGQGNSPLHF